This T cell receptor beta chain was identified in a study of CD8+ T cells in alopecia areata. V shed 1 base and J shed 5 bases, with 14 bases lying between them. The CDR3 is made up of 16 amino acids. Germline V gives CDR1 SEHNR, CDR2 FQNEAQ (reference sequence). The treatment is: oral pan-JAK inhibitor, 5-10 mg twice daily. The study's findings and limits: Persistence during tofacitinib was seen for many expanded lesional clones in scalp and blood.

This clone was counted many times. The target antigen is unknown. RNA was isolated and reverse transcribed to cDNA, the sequencing template. Sequencing used immunoSEQ multiplex PCR; TCRdb keeps in-frame clones, though not all of them. Of some 190,000 clones in the sample, roughly 60% were seen once. This specimen consisted of CD4+ T cells sorted from blood, obtained at week 24, from a patient treated with tofacitinib. This clonotype originated in a human donor with alopecia areata. The chain employs TRBV7-9 and TRBJ1-4; the D is unclear. The CDR3 loop is CASSLVSGSPNEKLFF. The CDR3 coding sequence is TGTGCCAGCAGCTTAGTTTCTGGCAGCCCGAATGAAAAACTGTTTTTT. Full variable domain (outside the CDR3, taken from reference TRBV7-9 and TRBJ1-4): DTGVSQNPRHKITKRGQNVTFRCDPISEHNRLYWYRQTLGQGPEFLTYFQNEAQLEKSRLLSDRFSAERPKGSFSTLEIQRTEQGDSAMYLCASSLVSGSPNEKLFFGSGTQLSVL.